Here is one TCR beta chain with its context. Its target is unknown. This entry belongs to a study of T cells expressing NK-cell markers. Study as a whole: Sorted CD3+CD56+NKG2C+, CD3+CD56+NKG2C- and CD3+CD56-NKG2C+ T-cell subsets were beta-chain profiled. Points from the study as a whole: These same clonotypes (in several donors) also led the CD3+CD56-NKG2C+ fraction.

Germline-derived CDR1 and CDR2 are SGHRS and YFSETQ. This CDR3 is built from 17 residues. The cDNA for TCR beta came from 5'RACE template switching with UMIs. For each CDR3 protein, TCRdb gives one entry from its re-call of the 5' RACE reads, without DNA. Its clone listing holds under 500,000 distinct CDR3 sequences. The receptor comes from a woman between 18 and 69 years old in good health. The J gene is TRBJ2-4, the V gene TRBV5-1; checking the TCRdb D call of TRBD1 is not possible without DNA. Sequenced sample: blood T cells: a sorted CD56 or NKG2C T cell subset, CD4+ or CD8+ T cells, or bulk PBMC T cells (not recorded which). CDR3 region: CASKAGDTPLAKNIQYF. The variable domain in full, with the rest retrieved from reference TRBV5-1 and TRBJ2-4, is KAGVTQTPRYLIKTRGQQVTLSCSPISGHRSVSWYQQTPGQGLQFLFEYFSETQRNKGNFPGRFSGRQFSNSRSEMNVSTLELGDSALYLCASKAGDTPLAKNIQYFGAGTRLSVL.